The T cell receptor (beta chain) described here comes from a study of cytomegalovirus exposure and HLA in healthy donors. The wider study: Membership in the Caucasian-associated ancestry cluster was found for about 84% of roughly 360 genotyped donors.

Overall study findings and caveats: According to the study, some 160 TCR beta chains were cytomegalovirus-associated.

Germline assignment: CDR1 SGHRS and CDR2 YFSETQ. There are 17 residues in the CDR3. The V end lost 2 bases, the J end lost 7 bases, and 25 bases lay between the germline ends. PCR was performed using 60 Vbeta and 13 Jbeta primers. Authors' data handling: Later reanalysis found 75 million to 95 million unique TCR beta chains, some 10 million of them shared. The protocol was immunoSEQ multiplex PCR, while the TCRdb copy is restricted to in-frame clones and leaves out a portion. V, J and clone size are taken as reported in that table, and D and trimming were inferred from the DNA itself. Its listing shows about 190,000 clones. Regarding this clone: Its target is unknown.

Sequencing input: PBMCs. This TCR derives from a man in his thirties or forties in good health and CMV-seronegative. The chain couples TRBV5-1 to TRBJ2-7, with D maybe TRBD1 (6 bases). The CDR3 here is CASSLLSGVRAPEEQYF. CDR3 bases: TGCGCCAGCAGCTTACTATCAGGGGTCAGGGCGCCGGAAGAGCAGTACTTC.